This is a list of T cell receptor beta chains from one sample in a study of T cell responses to AZD1222 COVID-19 vaccine. Sequencing was performed with immunoSEQ multiplex PCR; in TCRdb, only in-frame clones are kept and a portion is missing. The sample consists of 90,000 or so clones, around nine tenths of them appearing once. This material consisted of peripheral blood, taken on day 0 of AZD1222 vaccination. These receptors all stem from an adult in good health. The CDR3 runs from the conserved cysteine through the conserved F or W. The D gene is left open where the match is weak. A clone size is listed for some rows: how often the clone was seen (once, few, many), or a class if it is expanded.

d_gene: .
v_gene: TRBV12-5
j_gene: TRBJ2-3
abundance: .
CDR3nt: TGTGCTAGTGGTTTGGTACGCGAGTCTATGGCTACGCAGTATTTT
CDR3aa: CASGLVRESMATQYF

d_gene: .
v_gene: TRBV4-1
j_gene: TRBJ2-7
abundance: .
CDR3nt: TGCGCCAGCAGCCCGTTGGACAGAAACGAGCAGTACTTC
CDR3aa: CASSPLDRNEQYF

d_gene: .
v_gene: TRBV28
j_gene: TRBJ2-7
abundance: .
CDR3nt: TGTGCCAGCAGTTTAACCGACGGGGAATTTTCGGAGCAGTACTTC
CDR3aa: CASSLTDGEFSEQYF

d_gene: TRBD2
v_gene: TRBV6-5
j_gene: TRBJ2-1
abundance: once
CDR3nt: TGTGCCAGCAGTTACTCGATAGCTAGCGGGGGGCATGAGCAGTTCTTC
CDR3aa: CASSYSIASGGHEQFF

d_gene: .
v_gene: TRBV28
j_gene: TRBJ1-2
abundance: .
CDR3nt: TGTGCCAGCAGTTTGCGGGGGAATTCTAACTATGGCTACACCTTC
CDR3aa: CASSLRGNSNYGYTF

d_gene: .
v_gene: TRBV6-5
j_gene: TRBJ1-5
abundance: .
CDR3nt: TGTGCCAGCAGTCGGGACAGCAATCAGCCCCAGCATTTT
CDR3aa: CASSRDSNQPQHF

d_gene: .
v_gene: TRBV19
j_gene: TRBJ2-1
abundance: .
CDR3nt: TGTGCCAGTAGTATAGTTCCAGCCCCAGGTAAGTCGATCCCGAACAATGAGCAGTTCTTC
CDR3aa: CASSIVPAPGKSIPNNEQFF

d_gene: .
v_gene: TRBV6-2/TRBV6-3
j_gene: TRBJ2-2
abundance: .
CDR3nt: TGTGCCAGCAGTTACCACACCGGGGAGCTGTTTTTT
CDR3aa: CASSYHTGELFF

d_gene: .
v_gene: TRBV18
j_gene: TRBJ2-5
abundance: once
CDR3nt: TGTGCCAGCTCACCACCGGGGCAGCAAGAGACCCAGTACTTC
CDR3aa: CASSPPGQQETQYF

d_gene: TRBD1
v_gene: TRBV6-2/TRBV6-3
j_gene: TRBJ2-3
abundance: few
CDR3nt: TGTGCCAGCAGCCCATACCCCGGGACAGGGGTTACAGATACGCAGTATTTT
CDR3aa: CASSPYPGTGVTDTQYF

d_gene: TRBD2
v_gene: TRBV9
j_gene: TRBJ2-3
abundance: .
CDR3nt: TGTGCCAGCAGCGTGACTAGCGGGGTCCAGGAACGAGGGACAGATACGCAGTATTTT
CDR3aa: CASSVTSGVQERGTDTQYF

d_gene: .
v_gene: TRBV7-2
j_gene: TRBJ1-1
abundance: .
CDR3nt: TGTGCCAGCAGCCCCCGGGGGGCGACTGAAGCTTTCTTT
CDR3aa: CASSPRGATEAFF

d_gene: TRBD1
v_gene: TRBV10-3
j_gene: TRBJ1-4
abundance: .
CDR3nt: TGTGCCATCAGTGCGGACAGGGTTGAAAAACTGTTTTTT
CDR3aa: CAISADRVEKLFF

d_gene: .
v_gene: TRBV14
j_gene: TRBJ2-7
abundance: .
CDR3nt: TGTGCCAGCAGCCAAGATCAGGGGACCGAGCAGTACTTC
CDR3aa: CASSQDQGTEQYF